In this sample, the clone carrying this T cell receptor (beta chain) is medium-sized (0.01 to 0.1%). As yet, its antigen is unknown. This specimen belongs to a study of liver allograft versus peripheral blood T cells. Study overall: Blood and transplanted-liver T cell receptor repertoires from recipients were compared.

The CDR3 is made up of 16 amino acids. The V segment lost 5 bases and the J segment 0 bases; nucleotides outside the gene matches: 10. Per the germline V gene, CDR1 is LNHDA and CDR2 is SQIVND (reference sequence). Study results and caveats: As reported, T cell receptor repertoires inside liver allografts differed from those present in peripheral blood.

Each CDR3 protein is one row after TCRdb ran MiXCR on the reads. The sample records some 1,700 distinct CDR3 sequences, more than 15% being singletons. V is TRBV19 and J is TRBJ2-7; TRBD1 aligns across 7 bases. The sequence derives from a human patient who had a liver transplant. Some T cells may be the graft donor's. The CDR3 is CASSLRTGPSSYEQYF. CDR3 DNA sequence: TGTGCCAGTAGTCTTCGGACAGGCCCGAGCTCCTACGAGCAGTACTTC.